Given below is one TCR beta chain in context. Its specificity is not known. This sample was included in a study of T cells after yellow fever vaccination. Study details: Low-cell-number fractions underwent preparation using SMART-Seq v4 Ultra Low Input. Broader study findings: Most clones from primary vaccination resurfaced after the booster (under 97% CD4, around 90% CD8). Faster peaking, at day 5 versus 15, marked a secondary response that was weaker. A limited proportion of clonotypes was detected within both the CD4 and CD8 compartments.

The length of the CDR3 is 13 residues. Germline V gives CDR1 MNHEY, CDR2 SVGAGI. V was pared by 2 bases and J by 4 bases, with 8 bases between. Each CDR3 protein is one row after TCRdb ran MiXCR on the 5' RACE reads. The table has 400,000 or so distinct CDR3 sequences, 15% to 20% seen once. Sequences were derived from PBMCs, sampled before the yellow fever booster vaccination. The clonotype was recovered from a man younger than 35 who received the YFV17D yellow fever vaccine. The V and J genes are TRBV6-5 and TRBJ1-2; D remains unclear. This chain's CDR3 is CASSYIRTYGYTF. Here the CDR3 DNA reads TGTGCCAGCAGTTACATCCGGACCTATGGCTACACCTTC.